The rows below give T cell receptor beta chains drawn from one sample of a study of OX40 agonist ivuxolimab in advanced cancers. Assay used: immunoSEQ multiplex PCR; TCRdb lists only in-frame clones, some missing. The table records some 70,000 clones, 88% of them present only once. Material: CD4+ or CD8+ T cells sorted from blood, obtained in a trial of the OX40 agonist ivuxolimab. These receptors were taken from an adult with an advanced solid tumor such as melanoma, head and neck, liver or kidney cancer. The CDR3 runs from the conserved cysteine through the conserved F or W.

V gene	J gene	CDR3 protein
TRBV28	TRBJ2-3	CASTGGSTDTQYF
TRBV14	TRBJ1-1	CASSPSWTGGNTEAFF
TRBV29-1	TRBJ2-7	CSVSSASSYEQYF
TRBV11-2	TRBJ1-1	CASSFGTSNTEAFF
TRBV28	TRBJ2-5	CASSNFSGETQYF
TRBV10-3	TRBJ1-2	CAISDPRGPYGYTF
TRBV6-1	TRBJ1-1	CASSEGDRYAFF
TRBV6-6	TRBJ1-1	CASSYAGGPTEAFF
TRBV5-1	TRBJ2-5	CASRASGYDGETQYF
TRBV6-1	TRBJ1-2	CATRGGGSYGYTF
TRBV5-5	TRBJ1-1	CASSLGGTGGNTEAFF
TRBV28	TRBJ1-2	CASSTLGQGINYGYTF
TRBV10-3	TRBJ2-7	CAITTGANYEQYF
TRBV25-1	TRBJ1-2	CASSPQGGDYGYTF
TRBV5-1	TRBJ1-4	CASSSGGVYNEKLFF
TRBV5-8	TRBJ1-6	CASSPGLNNSPLHF
TRBV10-3	TRBJ2-5	CAIRRDSQETQYF
TRBV28	TRBJ2-5	CASSFLGETQYF
TRBV5-1	TRBJ2-3	CASSNGQTSTDTQYF
TRBV27	TRBJ1-5	CASSSAGDQPQHF
TRBV5-4	TRBJ2-5	CASSLAGVQETQYF
TRBV4-1	TRBJ2-3	CASSQAGETDTQYF
TRBV8-2	TRBJ2-6	CGSTSEPQSRANVLTF
TRBV29-1	TRBJ2-3	CSVESSTDTQYF
TRBV11-2	TRBJ1-2	CASSLGDYGYTF
TRBV28	TRBJ1-4	CASSLEGLGNEKLFF
TRBV18	TRBJ2-3	CASSPNFATDTQYF
TRBV5-1	TRBJ2-5	CASSWAQTTSGEETQYF
TRBV6-1	TRBJ1-5	CASSEAHFSNQPQHF
TRBV28	TRBJ1-2	CASSLGTGIGYTF
TRBV27	TRBJ1-2	CASSFKGQGANYGYTF